This T cell receptor (beta chain) stems from a study of blood T cell repertoires in COVID-19. Whole-study context: PBMCs, B-cell-depleted T cells, or T cells provided the cDNA or gDNA that made up the material.

The CDR3 totals 14 residues. V gave up 5 bases and J gave up 7 bases, with 14 bases separating them. Germline V CDR1 and CDR2: MDHEN, SYDVKM. As handled by the study authors: Quantification of nucleated cells was approximated via reference gene primer amplification. Data came from immunoSEQ multiplex PCR; TCRdb stores just in-frame clones and leaves some out. The DNA was the basis for D and trimming; V, J and clone size are from that table. The table records about 190,000 clones, about nine tenths of them present only once. This clone was observed a few times. V is TRBV28 and J is TRBJ1-4; possible D gene TRBD1, 5 bases. The sample comprised peripheral blood. The sequence was collected from a man aged 25-45 years with acute or convalescent COVID-19. CDR3 protein: CASSRLGLSEKLFF. CDR3 DNA sequence: TGTGCCAGCAGTCGTCTGGGGCTGAGTGAAAAACTGTTTTTT. The entire variable domain, with the rest obtained from reference TRBV28 and TRBJ1-4, is as follows: DVKVTQSSRYLVKRTGEKVFLECVQDMDHENMFWYRQDPGLGLRLIYFSYDVKMKEKGDIPEGYSVSREKKERFSLILESASTNQTSMYLCASSRLGLSEKLFFGSGTQLSVL.